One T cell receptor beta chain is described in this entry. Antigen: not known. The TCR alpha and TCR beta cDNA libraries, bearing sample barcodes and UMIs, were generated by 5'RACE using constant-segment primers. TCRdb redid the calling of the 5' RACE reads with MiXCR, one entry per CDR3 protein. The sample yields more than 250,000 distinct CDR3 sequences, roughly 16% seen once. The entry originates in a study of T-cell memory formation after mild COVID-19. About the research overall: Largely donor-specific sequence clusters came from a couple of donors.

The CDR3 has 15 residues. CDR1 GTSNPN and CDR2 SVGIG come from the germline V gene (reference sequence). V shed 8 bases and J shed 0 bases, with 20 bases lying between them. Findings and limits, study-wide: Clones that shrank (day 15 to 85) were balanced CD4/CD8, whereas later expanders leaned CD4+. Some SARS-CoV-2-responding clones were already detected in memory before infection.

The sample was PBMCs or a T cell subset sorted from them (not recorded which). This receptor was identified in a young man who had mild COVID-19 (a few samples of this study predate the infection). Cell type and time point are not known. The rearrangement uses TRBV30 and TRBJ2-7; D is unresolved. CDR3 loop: CAGLHTRWGSYEQYF. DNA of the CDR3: TGTGCCGGATTGCACACCAGGTGGGGCTCCTACGAGCAGTACTTC.